These 24 T cell receptor beta chains came from one sample sequenced in a study of blood T cells in healthy people across ages. Primed by a sample-barcoded 5' primer and a J-beta primer mix, a second PCR proceeded for about 6 to 11 cycles. From the 5' RACE reads, TCRdb called clonotypes with MiXCR, one entry per CDR3 protein. The sample has approximately 780,000 distinct CDR3 sequences, under 30% seen once; the top ten hold around 2.9%. The data were also submitted as part of a second study, on T cells of mothers and their children.

Sequencing was performed on blood. All receptors derive from a boy between 5 and 17 years old in good health.

This clonotype was observed many times. The chain joins TRBV7-9 to TRBJ1-1, with D uncertain. The CDR3 totals 14 residues. Germline CDR1 and CDR2: SEHNR and FQNEAQ (reference sequence). Trimming shortened V by 3 bases and J by 4 bases, and 12 bases separated the two germline ends. The CDR3 sequence is CASSFQESGTEAFF. The CDR3 DNA reads TGTGCCAGCAGCTTCCAGGAGTCGGGCACTGAAGCTTTCTTT.

The chain employs TRBV6-5 and TRBJ2-3, with D possibly matching TRBD2 (6 bases). Deletions cut 4 bases from V and 7 bases from J, with 15 bases between. CDR1 MNHEY and CDR2 SVGAGI come from the germline V gene. The CDR3 spans 14 residues. The CDR3 reads CASSSPGGDNTQYF. The CDR3 DNA sequence: TGTGCCAGCAGTTCTCCCGGCGGGGATAATACGCAGTATTTT.

CDR3: CASKNPRYTEAFF. Here the CDR3 DNA reads TGTGCCAGCAAAAACCCCAGGTACACTGAAGCTTTCTTT. V gene TRBV27 combines with J gene TRBJ1-1, with no clear D. The CDR3 sequence is 13 residues long. Germline-derived CDR1 and CDR2 are MNHEY and SMNVEV (reference sequence). Trimming stripped 7 bases from V and 3 bases from J, with 12 bases between.

The table lists this clonotype with a few counts. The chain carries TRBV9 and TRBJ2-1; D is ambiguous. Germline V gives CDR1 SGDLS, CDR2 YYNGEE. Trimming removed 0 bases at V and 8 bases at J, with 9 bases between. The CDR3 totals 13 residues. CDR3 residues: CASSVAGSYEQFF. The CDR3 DNA sequence: TGTGCCAGCAGCGTAGCTGGATCCTATGAGCAGTTCTTC.

The chain is built from TRBV20-1 and TRBJ1-4, with a weak D call TRBD1 (5 bases). CDR1 is DFQATT, CDR2 SNEGSKA, per germline (reference sequence). The CDR3 has 18 amino acids. V lost 6 bases and J lost 7, with 30 bases in between. The CDR3 DNA reads as TGCAGTGCCCTTGAGGGCAGGCGTTCAGGGTATGGTGGTGAAAAACTGTTTTTT. Protein: CSALEGRRSGYGGEKLFF.

The chain joins TRBV20-1 to TRBJ2-3; 8 bases are a match to TRBD2. Trimming cost V 5 bases and J 4 bases; bases outside gene matches: 8. This CDR3 has 14 residues. The germline V gene encodes CDR1 DFQATT and CDR2 SNEGSKA (reference sequence). CDR3 loop: CSASPGGRADTQYF. CDR3 in DNA: TGCAGTGCTTCGCCGGGGGGGCGAGCAGATACGCAGTATTTT.

This clonotype has only a few counts. The CDR3 bases are TGTGCCAGCAGCTTAGGGCCCCCGTCGGCAACCATTTCCAAAAACATTCAGTACTTC. Its protein product is CASSLGPPSATISKNIQYF. The V and J genes are TRBV11-2 and TRBJ2-4; D is unclear. Per germline, CDR1 SGHAT and CDR2 FQNNGV. This CDR3 is 19 amino acids long. V gave up 1 base and J gave up 2 bases, with 21 bases separating them.

This clonotype showed up many times. The J gene is TRBJ2-5, the V gene TRBV15; 11 bases fit TRBD2. Germline assignment: CDR1 LNHNV and CDR2 YYDKDF (reference sequence). Unmatched junction bases numbered 11, after V lost 0 bases and J lost 5 bases. This CDR3 spans 18 amino acids. In nucleotides, the CDR3 is TGTGCCACCAGCAGAGATCCCACTAGCGGGGGACTGGGGGAGACCCAGTACTTC. Its translation: CATSRDPTSGGLGETQYF.

This chain joins TRBV3-1 and TRBJ1-3; D unresolved. Trimming shortened V by 0 bases and J by 5 bases, and 8 bases separated the two germline ends. The germline gives CDR1 LGHDT, CDR2 YNNKEL (reference sequence). The CDR3 length is 14 residues. CDR3 nucleotides: TGTGCCAGCAGCCAAGACCCCGGAAGAAACACCATATATTTT. Protein sequence: CASSQDPGRNTIYF.

The V and J genes are TRBV5-1 and TRBJ1-1, with a tentative D call TRBD1 (6 bases). Germline loops: CDR1 SGHRS, CDR2 YFSETQ. V lost 4 bases and J lost 1, with 23 bases in between. The CDR3 consists of 18 residues. CDR3 bases: TGCGCCAGCAGCCCCCCCGTGGGGACAATGGGCCCGAACACTGAAGCTTTCTTT. Amino acids: CASSPPVGTMGPNTEAFF. The whole variable domain, filled in from reference TRBV5-1 and TRBJ1-1, reads KAGVTQTPRYLIKTRGQQVTLSCSPISGHRSVSWYQQTPGQGLQFLFEYFSETQRNKGNFPGRFSGRQFSNSRSEMNVSTLELGDSALYLCASSPPVGTMGPNTEAFFGQGTRLTVV.

This chain joins TRBV5-1 and TRBJ2-3; no firm D call. The V and J ends lost 5 bases and 4 bases respectively, with 11 bases between them. The CDR3 sequence is 13 residues long. CDR1 is SGHRS, CDR2 YFSETQ, per germline. CDR3 sequence reads: CASSGSLSDTQYF. CDR3 coding DNA: TGCGCCAGCAGTGGTAGCTTGTCAGATACGCAGTATTTT.

This clonotype was detected a few times. V usage is TRBV9 and J usage is TRBJ2-5; D not certain. Germline V gives CDR1 SGDLS, CDR2 YYNGEE. Trimming shortened V by 2 bases and J by 2 bases, and 7 bases separated the two germline ends. The CDR3 length is 13 residues. The DNA of the CDR3 is TGTGCCAGCAGCGTGGAACCGCAAGAGACCCAGTACTTC. It codes for CASSVEPQETQYF.

The chain carries TRBV5-1 and TRBJ1-1; a weak D match, TRBD1 (6 bases). The germline V gene has CDR1 SGHRS and CDR2 YFSETQ. Trimming took off 8 bases at V and 5 bases at J, with 19 bases between the two ends. The CDR3 spans 14 residues. CDR3 nucleotide sequence: TGCGCCAGTGGTGAGGGGGGGCTGAGAACTGAAGCTTTCTTT. Its translation: CASGEGGLRTEAFF.

This clonotype was recorded a few times. The CDR3 carries no conserved terminal phenylalanine or tryptophan, so it likely arises from a read error. The DNA is omitted, as the CDR3 cannot be located on it reliably, and the CDR3 follows TCRdb's listing. The V gene is TRBV6-4, the J gene TRBJ1-3; the table's D call, TRBD1, was not checked against the DNA. The CDR3 sequence runs 22 residues, both termini included. CDR1 is MRHNA, CDR2 SNTAGT, per germline. The CDR3 sequence: CICALIPQDRIVISSALIPLTI.

This clonotype showed up just a few times. Since a much larger clone is just one base distant, this may be a read error. Here the CDR3 omits its conserved ending phenylalanine or tryptophan, so a read error is the likely source. V is TRBV12-3 or TRBV12-4 and J is TRBJ2-7; 8 positions match TRBD1. Unmatched junction bases numbered 4, after V lost 3 bases and J lost 0 bases. This CDR3 has 15 residues. The CDR3 nucleotides are TGTGCCAGCAGTTTCTGGACAGGGAGCTCCTACGAGCAGTACCTC. Residues: CASSFWTGSSYEQYL.

V gene TRBV12-3 or TRBV12-4 combines with J gene TRBJ2-1; 9 nucleotides line up with TRBD1. J gave up 5 bases and V 5 bases, and 7 bases lay outside the gene matches. The CDR3 is 15 residues long. CDR3 sequence (DNA): TGTGCCAGCAGTGAAGGACAGGGGTTCCACAATGAGCAGTTCTTC. It encodes CASSEGQGFHNEQFF.

V and J are TRBV4-1 and TRBJ2-3; D might be TRBD2 (6 bases). The V gene's germline CDR1 is MGHRA and CDR2 YSYEKL. This CDR3 is 15 amino acids long. Between the trimmed V and J ends, which lost 2 bases and 1 base, there was a span of 10 bases. The CDR3 nucleotides read TGCGCCAGCAGCCAACCGTCGGGAGGCACAGATACGCAGTATTTT. As protein: CASSQPSGGTDTQYF.

The CDR3 DNA reads TGCGCCAGTTCCCGCTCCCCGGGGGAGTACAATGAGCAGTTCTTC. Protein: CASSRSPGEYNEQFF. This rearrangement joins TRBV4-1 to TRBJ2-1, with D tentatively TRBD2 (6 bases). V was clipped by 9 bases and J by 4 bases, with 19 bases between them. CDR1 MGHRA and CDR2 YSYEKL come from the germline V gene. The CDR3 length is 15 residues.

The chain uses TRBV30 and TRBJ2-7; a possible D gene is TRBD2 (6 bases). V was clipped by 0 bases and J by 1 base, with 13 bases between them. The CDR3 loop spans 15 amino acids. Per the germline V gene, CDR1 is GTSNPN and CDR2 is SVGIG (reference sequence). CDR3 amino acids: CAWSVPGSRSYEQYF. The CDR3 DNA is TGTGCCTGGAGTGTACCCGGGAGCCGATCCTACGAGCAGTACTTC.

This clonotype was counted only a few times. J is TRBJ2-1 and V is TRBV5-1, with a tentative D call TRBD2 (5 bases). Germline V lookup: CDR1 SGHRS, CDR2 YFSETQ. The CDR3 length is 16 residues. V shed 1 base and J shed 7 bases, with 18 bases lying between them. The CDR3 DNA sequence: TGCGCCAGCAGCTTGCCCCGCCCAGTGACGGGGAATGAGCAGTTCTTC. It yields the protein CASSLPRPVTGNEQFF.

The J gene is TRBJ2-5, the V gene TRBV20-1, with TRBD2 matching over 7 bases. The V gene's germline CDR1 is DFQATT and CDR2 SNEGSKA (reference sequence). The V gene end was trimmed by 7 bases and the J gene end by 4 bases; junction bases not matched to a gene: 3. The CDR3 is 11 residues long. CDR3 sequence reads: CSGGGVETQYF. The CDR3 DNA reads as TGCAGTGGGGGAGGGGTAGAGACCCAGTACTTC.

The chain carries TRBV6-5 and TRBJ2-5; tentatively, D is TRBD2 (6 bases). The J call may be incorrect, as the DNA end agrees better with TRBJ2-7. The CDR3 runs 17 residues. Germline lookup yields CDR1 MNHEY and CDR2 SVGAGI. Here the CDR3 reads CASSYGADGGRSYEQYF. The CDR3 nucleotides are TGTGCCAGCAGTTACGGGGCCGATGGAGGGAGGTCCTACGAGCAGTACTTC.

V gene TRBV6-5 combines with J gene TRBJ2-5, with D perhaps TRBD1 or TRBD2 (5 bases each). Germline V lookup: CDR1 MNHEY, CDR2 SVGAGI. This CDR3 comprises 17 residues. Trimming shortened V by 3 bases and J by 3 bases, and 20 bases separated the two germline ends. The CDR3 loop is CASSYGFGREREETQYF. DNA for the CDR3: TGTGCCAGCAGTTATGGGTTCGGCAGGGAGAGGGAAGAGACCCAGTACTTC.

The table lists this clonotype with many counts. The rearrangement links TRBV3-1 to TRBJ2-5, with D perhaps matching TRBD1 (5 bases). The CDR3 has 14 amino acids. CDR1 is LGHDT and CDR2 is YNNKEL in the germline V gene (reference sequence). V was cut by 6 bases and J by 0 bases, with 11 bases left in between. DNA of the CDR3: TGTGCCAGCAGTCCCCGGACACACCAAGAGACCCAGTACTTC. It yields the protein CASSPRTHQETQYF.